The 9 T cell receptor beta chains below come from one sample, sequenced in a study of T cells in localized non-small cell lung cancer. TCRdb's copy holds only in-frame clones and misses some; the assay was immunoSEQ multiplex PCR. The repertoire consists of about 35,000 clones, with about 91% occurring once and the leading ten covering about an eighth. The source was peripheral blood mononuclear cells, collected before any cancer treatment. These receptors originate from a female donor at least 60 years old with stage II lung adenocarcinoma.

The chain joins TRBV6-6 to TRBJ1-1, with D unresolved. The ends were cut back, 2 bases at V and 1 base at J, with 14 bases in the middle. The CDR3 is 16 residues long. The germline V gene has CDR1 MNHNY and CDR2 SVGAGI (reference sequence). CDR3 DNA sequence: TGTGCCAGCAGTTACGTAATATCCGCCGGGAACACTGAAGCTTTCTTT. Its protein is CASSYVISAGNTEAFF.

This clone was seen more than once but under ten times. The chain joins TRBV5-4 to TRBJ2-5; 8 nucleotides agree with TRBD2. The CDR3 consists of 15 residues. The germline gives CDR1 SGHNT, CDR2 YYREEE (reference sequence). Unmatched junction bases numbered 4, after V lost 1 base and J lost 2 bases. The CDR3 loop is CASSLILAGQETQYF. CDR3 coding DNA: TGTGCCAGCAGCTTGATCCTAGCGGGTCAAGAGACCCAGTACTTC.

This chain joins TRBV19 and TRBJ2-7; possible D gene TRBD1, 5 bases. CDR1 LNHDA and CDR2 SQIVND come from the germline V gene (reference sequence). Trimming took off 3 bases at V and 0 bases at J, with 15 bases between the two ends. The CDR3 loop spans 16 amino acids. This CDR3 is CASSIAVAGISYEQYF. The CDR3 DNA follows: TGTGCCAGTAGTATTGCGGTGGCAGGGATCTCCTACGAGCAGTACTTC.

The V and J genes are TRBV19 and TRBJ1-5, with 10 nucleotides matching TRBD1. The CDR3 covers 16 residues. Per the germline V gene, CDR1 is LNHDA and CDR2 is SQIVND (reference sequence). Trimming at V came to 4 bases and at J to 6 bases, leaving 9 bases not matched to a gene. CDR3 loop: CASSRGQGLTGQPQHF. The CDR3 nucleotides are TGTGCCAGTAGTAGGGGACAGGGGTTAACAGGTCAGCCCCAGCATTTT.

The CDR3, as DNA: TGCGCCAGCAGCATCCTAACCCAGGGGGTGGCCACTGAAGCTTTCTTT. This sequence encodes CASSILTQGVATEAFF. This rearrangement joins TRBV5-1 to TRBJ1-1; 7 bases align to TRBD1. The V gene's germline CDR1 is SGHRS and CDR2 YFSETQ. After removal of 4 bases from V and 4 bases from J, the junction contained 13 bases not matched to a gene. This CDR3 comprises 16 residues.

V gene TRBV4-3 combines with J gene TRBJ2-3; TRBD1 aligns across 7 bases. The V gene end was trimmed by 1 base and the J gene end by 2 bases; junction bases not matched to a gene: 6. The CDR3 spans 16 residues. CDR1 is LGHNA and CDR2 is YSLEER in the germline V gene. The CDR3 here is CASSQARDRITDTQYF. CDR3 nucleotides: TGCGCCAGCAGCCAAGCCCGGGACAGAATCACAGATACGCAGTATTTT.

This clone occurred a few times. The chain carries TRBV9 and TRBJ1-2, with TRBD1 as a possible D gene (6 bases). The CDR3 extends over 17 amino acids. Trimming removed 4 bases at V and 4 bases at J, with 23 bases between. CDR1 is SGDLS, CDR2 YYNGEE, per germline. The DNA of the CDR3 is TGTGCCAGCAGCTCTCATCCAGGGGCCTCCGGAGGCTATGGCTACACCTTC. Amino acid sequence: CASSSHPGASGGYGYTF.

The V call is TRBV27, the J call TRBJ2-3; D possibly matches TRBD1 or TRBD2 (7 bases each). The CDR3 is made up of 14 amino acids. Germline V CDR1 and CDR2: MNHEY, SMNVEV (reference sequence). Trimming stripped 8 bases from V and 0 bases from J, with 12 bases between. CDR3 region: CASGRGGSTDTQYF. In nucleotides, the CDR3 is TGTGCCAGCGGCAGGGGGGGTAGCACAGATACGCAGTATTTT.

The V and J genes are TRBV28 and TRBJ1-5; D remains ambiguous. Germline loops: CDR1 MDHEN, CDR2 SYDVKM. This CDR3 spans 13 amino acids. V dropped 7 bases and J dropped 2 bases, with 9 bases sitting between them. The CDR3 sequence: CASIGWGNQPQHF. Here the CDR3 DNA reads TGTGCCAGCATTGGGTGGGGCAATCAGCCCCAGCATTTT.